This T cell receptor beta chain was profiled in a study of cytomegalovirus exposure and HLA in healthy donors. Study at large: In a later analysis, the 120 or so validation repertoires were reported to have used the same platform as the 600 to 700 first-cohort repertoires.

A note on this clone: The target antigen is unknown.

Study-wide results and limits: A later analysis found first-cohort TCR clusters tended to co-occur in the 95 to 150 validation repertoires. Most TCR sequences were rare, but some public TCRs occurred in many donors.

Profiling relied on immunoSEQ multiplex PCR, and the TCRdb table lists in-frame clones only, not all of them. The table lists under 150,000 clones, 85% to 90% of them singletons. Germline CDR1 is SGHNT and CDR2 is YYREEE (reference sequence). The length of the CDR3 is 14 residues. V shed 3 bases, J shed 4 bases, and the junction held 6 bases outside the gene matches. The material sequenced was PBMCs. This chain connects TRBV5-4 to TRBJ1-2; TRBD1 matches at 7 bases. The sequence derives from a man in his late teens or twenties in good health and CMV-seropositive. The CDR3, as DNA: TGTGCCAGCAGCTATCGACAGGGAACCTATGGCTACACCTTC. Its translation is CASSYRQGTYGYTF.